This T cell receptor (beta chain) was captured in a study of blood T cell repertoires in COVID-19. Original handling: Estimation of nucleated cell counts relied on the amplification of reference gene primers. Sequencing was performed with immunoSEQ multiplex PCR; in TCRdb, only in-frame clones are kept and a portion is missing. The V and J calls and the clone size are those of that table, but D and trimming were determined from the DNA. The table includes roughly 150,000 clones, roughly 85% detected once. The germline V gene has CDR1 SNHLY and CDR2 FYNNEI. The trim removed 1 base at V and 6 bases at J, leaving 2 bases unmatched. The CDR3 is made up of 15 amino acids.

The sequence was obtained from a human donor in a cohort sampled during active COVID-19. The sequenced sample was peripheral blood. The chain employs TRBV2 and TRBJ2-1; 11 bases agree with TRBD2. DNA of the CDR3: TGTGCCAGCAGTGAAGAGCTAGCGGGAGGCAATGAGCAGTTCTTC. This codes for CASSEELAGGNEQFF. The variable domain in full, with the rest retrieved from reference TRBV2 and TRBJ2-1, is EPEVTQTPSHQVTQMGQEVILRCVPISNHLYFYWYRQILGQKVEFLVSFYNNEISEKSEIFDDQFSVERPDGSNFTLKIRSTKLEDSAMYFCASSEELAGGNEQFFGPGTRLTVL.